This TCR beta chain derives from a study of T cells in Graves' hyperthyroidism and ophthalmopathy. Authors of the study amplified TCR beta CDR3 regions from RNA transcripts. Initially, a first-round RT-PCR of the TCR CDR3 employed the HTBI primer set. TCRdb re-called the multiplex PCR reads with MiXCR, one entry per CDR3 protein. In the table there are 500,000 to 600,000 distinct CDR3 sequences, 15% to 20% of which are singletons. Disease duration under 2 months; hyperthyroidism patients were aged 18 to 65. Orbital computed tomography, thyroid ultrasound, serum thyroxine and TRAb, and clinical symptoms together informed the diagnoses. Whole-study findings and limits: Most thyroid clonotypes expanded above 0.001 were also detected in blood.

CDR1 is MNHNS and CDR2 is SASEGT in the germline V gene. Trimming cost V 2 bases and J 0 bases, with 20 bases left between them. The length of the CDR3 is 19 residues. This clonotype was seen once. The antigen is unknown. Sequencing was carried out using blood. V gene TRBV6-1 combines with J gene TRBJ2-4; D is possibly TRBD1 (5 bases). This receptor was taken from a woman aged 18-29 years with Graves' hyperthyroidism. The CDR3 sequence: CASSESKGRSSLAKNIQYF. The CDR3 nucleotides read TGTGCCAGCAGTGAATCGAAGGGGCGATCCTCCCTAGCCAAAAACATTCAGTACTTC.